The clone carrying this T cell receptor (beta chain) was seen a handful of times. The antigen remains unidentified. This sample stems from a study of beta chain features in type 1 diabetes. Study-wide points: Shorter TCRB CDR3s, moderately but significantly so, marked every one of the four CD4+ subsets in Type 1 diabetes patients.

One heparinised blood draw, averaging about 100 mL, came from each donor. Using CD45RO/CCR7/CD25/CD127/CD95/CD27, CD4+ naive, central memory, regulatory and stem cell-like memory cells were sorted. Reverse transcribing all isolated RNA meant expressed TCRB transcripts were sequenced. The table came from immunoSEQ multiplex PCR; TCRdb's copy has only in-frame clones and leaves some out. This table has fewer than 400,000 clones, roughly 8.8% appearing once. The V gene's germline CDR1 is MNHEY and CDR2 SMNVEV (reference sequence). This CDR3 region has 17 residues. The V and J ends lost 7 bases and 6 bases respectively, with 24 bases between them.

The sample taken for sequencing was central memory CD4+ T cells from blood. This clonotype originated in a man aged 30 to 39 with type 1 diabetes. The V gene is TRBV27, the J gene TRBJ1-4, with a possible D match to TRBD1 (5 bases). In DNA form, the CDR3 reads TGTGCCAGCACCCCCGGGACCGCACCAGGGCGGGATGAAAAACTGTTTTTT. Protein: CASTPGTAPGRDEKLFF.